This TCR beta chain appears in the sequencing data of a study of cytomegalovirus exposure and HLA in healthy donors. Background on the study: From roughly 180 million T cells, an earlier analysis saw some 120 million unique TCR beta sequences. Overall study results and limits: Later analysis suggested most CMV-associated TCR beta chains were HLA-restricted.

The CDR3 contains 12 residues. The V and J ends lost 9 bases and 8 bases respectively, with 13 bases between them. Germline V gene sequence: CDR1 SGHAT, CDR2 FQNNGV. Primers for the PCR totalled 60 Vbeta and 13 Jbeta. Measured with immunoSEQ multiplex PCR; TCRdb has only the in-frame clones, and not every one. Here the sample spans hundreds of thousands of clones, 70% to 90% being singletons. As to this clone: Antigen unknown.

The genes are TRBV11-2 and TRBJ1-4; D remains unclear. The specimen was PBMCs. This clonotype was sampled from a woman aged 18-29 years in good health and CMV-seronegative. The chain's CDR3 is CASRRGSEKLFF. The CDR3 nucleotides read TGTGCCAGTAGACGAGGGTCCGAAAAACTGTTTTTT.